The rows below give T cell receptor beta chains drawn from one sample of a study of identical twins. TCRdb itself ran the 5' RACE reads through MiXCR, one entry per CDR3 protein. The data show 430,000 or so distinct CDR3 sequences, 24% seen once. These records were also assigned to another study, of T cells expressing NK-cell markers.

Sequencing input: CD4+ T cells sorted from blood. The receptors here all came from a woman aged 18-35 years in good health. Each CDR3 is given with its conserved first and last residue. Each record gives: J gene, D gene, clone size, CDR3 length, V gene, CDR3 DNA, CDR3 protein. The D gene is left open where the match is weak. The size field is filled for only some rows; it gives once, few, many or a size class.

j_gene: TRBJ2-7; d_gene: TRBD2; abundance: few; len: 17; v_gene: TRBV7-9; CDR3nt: TGTGCCAGCAGCTCGTTCCGGACTAGCGGGAGAGGGAAGGCGCAGTACTTC; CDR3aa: CASSSFRTSGRGKAQYF
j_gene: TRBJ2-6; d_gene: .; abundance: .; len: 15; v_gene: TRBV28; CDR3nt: TGTGCCAGCAGTCTACCAGGGATAGGGGCCAACGTCCTGACTTTC; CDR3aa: CASSLPGIGANVLTF
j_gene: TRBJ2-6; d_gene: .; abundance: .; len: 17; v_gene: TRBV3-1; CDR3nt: TGTGCCAGCAGCCAAGCCGTTTTGGCAGGGTGGCCCAACGTCCTGACTTTC; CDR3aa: CASSQAVLAGWPNVLTF
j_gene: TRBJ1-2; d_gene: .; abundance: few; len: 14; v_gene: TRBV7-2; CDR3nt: TGTGCCAGCAGCTTACCGCAGAGGGGCTATGGCTACACCTTC; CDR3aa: CASSLPQRGYGYTF
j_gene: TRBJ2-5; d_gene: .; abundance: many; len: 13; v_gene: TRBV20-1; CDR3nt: TGCAGTGCCCCGGGAATCACCCAAGAGACCCAGTACTTC; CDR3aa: CSAPGITQETQYF
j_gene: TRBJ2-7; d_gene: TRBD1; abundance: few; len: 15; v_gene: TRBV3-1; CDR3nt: TGTGCCAGCAGCCAAGGTGACAGGGATTTCGGCGAGCAGTACTTC; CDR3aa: CASSQGDRDFGEQYF
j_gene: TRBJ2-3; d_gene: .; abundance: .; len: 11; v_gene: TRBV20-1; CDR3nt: TGCAGTGCTAGCTTTCGAGATACGCAGTATTTT; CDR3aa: CSASFRDTQYF
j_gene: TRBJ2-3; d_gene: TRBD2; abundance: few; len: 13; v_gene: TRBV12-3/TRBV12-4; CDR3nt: TGTGCCACCTGGACTAGCGGGGTTGGTACGCAGTATTTT; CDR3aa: CATWTSGVGTQYF
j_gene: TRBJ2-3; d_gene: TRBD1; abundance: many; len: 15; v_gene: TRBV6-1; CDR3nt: TGTGCCAGCAGACCAGGACAGGGAAGGGGAGATACGCAGTATTTT; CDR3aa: CASRPGQGRGDTQYF
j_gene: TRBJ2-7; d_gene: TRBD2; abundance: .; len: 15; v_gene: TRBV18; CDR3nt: TGTGCCAGCTCAGCAACGGGCGGGAGGGACTACGAGCAGTACTTC; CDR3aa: CASSATGGRDYEQYF
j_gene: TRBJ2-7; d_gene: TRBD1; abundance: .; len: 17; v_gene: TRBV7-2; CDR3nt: TGTGCCAGCAGCCCTCGTGGGCAGGGGGCTTATCTGTACGAGCAGTACTTC; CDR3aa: CASSPRGQGAYLYEQYF
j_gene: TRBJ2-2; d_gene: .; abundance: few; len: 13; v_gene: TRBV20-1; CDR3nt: TGCAGTGCCCAGGGAGGAGGTACCGGGGAGCTGTTTTTT; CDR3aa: CSAQGGGTGELFF
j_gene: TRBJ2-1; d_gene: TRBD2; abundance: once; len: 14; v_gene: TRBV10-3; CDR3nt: TGTGCCATCAGTGGAGCGGGAGGGCCAGATGAGCAGTTCTTC; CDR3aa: CAISGAGGPDEQFF
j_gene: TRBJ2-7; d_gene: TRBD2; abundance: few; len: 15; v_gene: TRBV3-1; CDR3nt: TGTGCCAGCAGCCAAGGCCCCAGCGGGGGCTACGAGCAGTACTTC; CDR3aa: CASSQGPSGGYEQYF
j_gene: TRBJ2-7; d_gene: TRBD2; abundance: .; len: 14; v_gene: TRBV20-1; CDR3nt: TGCAGTGCCGGGACTAGCGGGAGGTCCTACGAGCAGTACTTC; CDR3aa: CSAGTSGRSYEQYF
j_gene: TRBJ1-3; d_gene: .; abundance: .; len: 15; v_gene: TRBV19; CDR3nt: TGTGCCAGTACCCCAGGAGGGAGCTCTGGAAACACCATATATTTT; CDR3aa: CASTPGGSSGNTIYF
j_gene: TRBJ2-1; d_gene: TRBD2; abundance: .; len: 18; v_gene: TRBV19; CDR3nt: TGTGCCAGCACAAAGGGGGGACTAGCGGGGGCCTCCTACAATGAGCAGTTCTTC; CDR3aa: CASTKGGLAGASYNEQFF
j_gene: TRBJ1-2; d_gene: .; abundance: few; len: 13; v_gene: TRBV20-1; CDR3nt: TGCAGTGCTAGTGGGGGGCCCCTATATGGCTACACCTTC; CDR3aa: CSASGGPLYGYTF
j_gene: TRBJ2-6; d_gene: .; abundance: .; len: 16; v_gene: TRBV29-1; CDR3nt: TGCAGCGTTGGTCAGGGATTTCCGTCGGGGGCCAACGTCCTGACTTTC; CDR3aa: CSVGQGFPSGANVLTF
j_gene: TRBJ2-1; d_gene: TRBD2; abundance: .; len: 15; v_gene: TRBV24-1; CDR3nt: TGTGCCACCGGACGGACGGGAGGGCCTGTCGATGAGCAGTTCTTC; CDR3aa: CATGRTGGPVDEQFF
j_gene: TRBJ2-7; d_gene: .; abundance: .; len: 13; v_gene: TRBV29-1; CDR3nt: TGCAGCGTTGACAGGGCCGACTCCTACGAGCAGTACTTC; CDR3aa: CSVDRADSYEQYF
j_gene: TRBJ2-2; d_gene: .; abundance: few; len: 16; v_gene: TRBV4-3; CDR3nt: TGCGCCAGCAGCCAAGATCAATGGCCACCGGGCGGGGAGCTGTTTTTT; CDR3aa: CASSQDQWPPGGELFF
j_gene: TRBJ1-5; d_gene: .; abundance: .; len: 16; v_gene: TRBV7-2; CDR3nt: TGTGCCAGCAGCTTGCAGGGGCCCCTCACCAATCAGCCCCAGCATTTT; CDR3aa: CASSLQGPLTNQPQHF
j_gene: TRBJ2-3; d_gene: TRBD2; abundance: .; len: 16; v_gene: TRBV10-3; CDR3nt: TGTGCCACCACCCCGGGACTAGCGGGAGCACCAGATACGCAGTATTTT; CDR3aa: CATTPGLAGAPDTQYF
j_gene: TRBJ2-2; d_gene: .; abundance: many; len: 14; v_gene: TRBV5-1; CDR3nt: TGCGCCAGCAGCTTGGTGGCAGTCTACGGGGAGCTGTTTTTT; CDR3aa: CASSLVAVYGELFF
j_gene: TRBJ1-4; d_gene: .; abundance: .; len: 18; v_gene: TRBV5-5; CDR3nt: TGTGCCAGCAGCTTTTCCCTTGCGGCGGTCGCGGACGCGGCGAAACTGTTTTTT; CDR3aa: CASSFSLAAVADAAKLFF
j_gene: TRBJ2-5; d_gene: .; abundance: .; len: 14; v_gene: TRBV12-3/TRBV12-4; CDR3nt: TGTGCCAGCAGTTTAGCGCCCTCCGTCGGGGCCCAGTACTTC; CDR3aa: CASSLAPSVGAQYF
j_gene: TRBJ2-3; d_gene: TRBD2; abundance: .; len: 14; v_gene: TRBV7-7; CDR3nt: TGTGCCAGCAGCCGAAGCGGGAGAGGGGATACGCAGTATTTT; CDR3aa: CASSRSGRGDTQYF
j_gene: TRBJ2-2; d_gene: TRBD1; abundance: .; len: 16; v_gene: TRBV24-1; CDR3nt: TGTGCCACCAGTGCCTCCGGGACAGGGAGAACCGGGGAGCTGTTTTTT; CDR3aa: CATSASGTGRTGELFF
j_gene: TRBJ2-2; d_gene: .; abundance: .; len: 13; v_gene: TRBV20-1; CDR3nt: TGCAGTGCCCATGGGGGACTGGCCGGGGAGCTGTTTTTT; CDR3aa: CSAHGGLAGELFF
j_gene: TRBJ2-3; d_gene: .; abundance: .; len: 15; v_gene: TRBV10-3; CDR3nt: TGTGCCATCAGTGACGGGAGATGGGGGGCAGATACGCAGTATTTT; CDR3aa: CAISDGRWGADTQYF
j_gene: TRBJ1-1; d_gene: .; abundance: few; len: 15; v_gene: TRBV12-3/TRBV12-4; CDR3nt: TGTGCCAGCAGTTTAGAGGGACACGGGAGGACTGAAGCTTTCTTT; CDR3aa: CASSLEGHGRTEAFF
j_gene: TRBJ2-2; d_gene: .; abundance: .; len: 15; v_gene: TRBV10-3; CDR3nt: TGTGCCATCAGTGAGACCACAGGGCGGGCCGGGGAGCTGTTTTTT; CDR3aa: CAISETTGRAGELFF
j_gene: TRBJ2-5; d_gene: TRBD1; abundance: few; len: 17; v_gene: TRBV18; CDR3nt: TGTGCCAGCTCACCAAACTCTCCAGGACAGGGTGGAAAGACCCAGTACTTC; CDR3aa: CASSPNSPGQGGKTQYF
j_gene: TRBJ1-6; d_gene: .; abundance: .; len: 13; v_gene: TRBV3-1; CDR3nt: TGTGCCAGCAGCCAGGGCTTGGATTCACCCCTCCACTTT; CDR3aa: CASSQGLDSPLHF
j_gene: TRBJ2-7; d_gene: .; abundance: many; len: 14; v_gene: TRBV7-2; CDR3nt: TGTGCCAGCAGCAGAGGGACGGCTACCTACGAGCAGTACTTC; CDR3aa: CASSRGTATYEQYF
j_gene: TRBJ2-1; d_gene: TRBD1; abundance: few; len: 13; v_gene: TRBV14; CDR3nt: TGTGCCAGCAGCCCCGACAGGGAGAATGAGCAGTTCTTC; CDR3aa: CASSPDRENEQFF
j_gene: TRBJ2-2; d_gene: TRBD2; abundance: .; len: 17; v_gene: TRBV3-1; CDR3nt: TGTGCCTCCTGCCAAGAGGCAGTAGCGGGAGCTACCGGGGAGCTGTTTTTT; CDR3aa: CASCQEAVAGATGELFF
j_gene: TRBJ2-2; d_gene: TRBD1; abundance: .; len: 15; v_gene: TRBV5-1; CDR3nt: TGCGCCAGCAGCCAGGGGGCAGCCTACACCGGGGAGCTGTTTTTT; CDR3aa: CASSQGAAYTGELFF
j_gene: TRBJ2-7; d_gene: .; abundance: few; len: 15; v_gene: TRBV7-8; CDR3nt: TGTGCCAGCAGCTTTGGGGTAGGGGGAGGCTACGAGCAGTACTTC; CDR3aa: CASSFGVGGGYEQYF
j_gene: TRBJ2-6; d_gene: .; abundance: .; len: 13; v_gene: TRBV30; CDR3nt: TGTGCCTGGAGTCTCTCTGGGGCCAACGTCCTGACTTTC; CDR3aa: CAWSLSGANVLTF
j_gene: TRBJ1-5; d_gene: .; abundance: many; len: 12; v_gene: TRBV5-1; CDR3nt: TGCGCCAGCAGCTTGGAACGGGGGCCCCAGCATTTT; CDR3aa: CASSLERGPQHF
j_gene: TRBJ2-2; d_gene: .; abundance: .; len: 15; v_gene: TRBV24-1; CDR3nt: TGTGCCACCAGTGAGTCCGGGACACACACCGGGGAGCTGTTTTTT; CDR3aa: CATSESGTHTGELFF
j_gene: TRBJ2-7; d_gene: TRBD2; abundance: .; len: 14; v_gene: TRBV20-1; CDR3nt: TGCAGTGCCCACGGGACTAGCGGGAGGTACGAGCAGTACTTC; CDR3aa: CSAHGTSGRYEQYF
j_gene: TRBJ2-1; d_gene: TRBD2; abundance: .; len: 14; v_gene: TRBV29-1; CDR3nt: TGCAGCGTTAGACTAGCGGGGGTTTACAATGAGCAGTTCTTC; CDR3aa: CSVRLAGVYNEQFF
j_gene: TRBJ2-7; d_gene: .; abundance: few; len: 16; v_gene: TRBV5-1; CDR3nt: TGCGCCAGCAGCTTGGGGGGGGCTAGCCGAAACTACGAGCAGTACTTC; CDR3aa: CASSLGGASRNYEQYF